The 21 T cell receptor beta chains below were found in one sample sequenced in a study of blood T cells in healthy people across ages. It was with a sample-barcoded 5' primer and a J-beta primer mix that a second PCR of roughly 7 to 12 cycles was run. TCRdb reanalysed the 5' RACE reads using MiXCR and keeps one entry per CDR3 protein. Here the sample spans roughly 830,000 distinct CDR3 sequences, around 62% being singletons. Sample: blood. These receptors originate from a man aged 25-40 years in good health.

V is TRBV21-1 and J is TRBJ2-7. TRBV21-1 is noted as a pseudogene. The CDR3 has 18 residues. CDR3 in DNA: TGTGCCAGCAGCAAAGAGTCAGCAGTCTATGTTAATTGCTACGAGCAGTACTTC. Translated: CASSKESAVYVNCYEQYF.

The V call is TRBV10-3, the J call TRBJ2-1; 11 bases align to TRBD1. The CDR3 is made up of 18 amino acids. Germline-derived CDR1 and CDR2 are ENHRY and SYGVKD. V was clipped by 6 bases and J by 4 bases; unmatched bases: 14. As DNA, the CDR3 is TGTGCCATCAGAGGCGGACAGGGGGCGTACAACGGGTACAATGAGCAGTTCTTC. It encodes CAIRGGQGAYNGYNEQFF.

This rearrangement joins TRBV15 to TRBJ1-5; D is unclear. Germline loops: CDR1 LNHNV, CDR2 YYDKDF (reference sequence). CDR3 length: 17 amino acids. With 3 bases removed from V and 0 bases from J, the gap between germline ends came to 15 bases. CDR3 sequence reads: CATSSPAAGYSNQPQHF. The DNA for the CDR3 is TGTGCCACCAGCAGCCCCGCGGCAGGATATAGCAATCAGCCCCAGCATTTT.

This clonotype occurred a few times. This chain connects TRBV29-1 to TRBJ2-5; 7 nucleotides agree with TRBD1. The V segment lost 6 bases and the J segment 4 bases; nucleotides outside the gene matches: 5. This CDR3 is 12 amino acids long. In germline, CDR1 is SQVTM, CDR2 ANQGSEA. The CDR3 DNA reads TGCAGCGTCCGTGGGACAGTAGAGACCCAGTACTTC. Protein: CSVRGTVETQYF.

Remarks on this clonotype: A junction boundary mismatches the germline segment, possibly from a read error. V gene TRBV6-6 combines with J gene TRBJ2-7, with 7 bases lining up with TRBD2. CDR1 and CDR2 (germline): MNHNY, SVGAGI (reference sequence). This CDR3 is 15 amino acids long. CDR3 sequence reads: CASRLDIRGAYEQYF. The CDR3 nucleotides read TGCGCCAGCAGGCTTGACATCCGGGGGGCCTACGAGCAGTACTTC.

This clonotype has just a few counts. V gene TRBV9 combines with J gene TRBJ2-1, with D perhaps matching TRBD1 or TRBD2 (5 bases each). V was shortened by 4 bases and J by 5 bases, with 13 bases between the two germline ends. The CDR3 loop spans 14 amino acids. The germline CDR1 and CDR2 sequences are SGDLS and YYNGEE. CDR3 in amino acids: CASSPMLGDNEQFF. The CDR3, as DNA: TGTGCCAGCAGCCCCATGTTGGGGGACAATGAGCAGTTCTTC.

V and J are TRBV7-2 and TRBJ1-4; 8 bases match TRBD1. This CDR3 is built from 15 residues. With V trimmed by 5 bases and J by 7 bases, 9 bases remained unmatched. Germline CDR1 and CDR2: SGHTA and FQGNSA. CDR3 amino acids: CASSPQGDRGEKLFF. As DNA, the CDR3 is TGTGCCAGCAGCCCCCAAGGCGACAGGGGTGAAAAACTGTTTTTT.

The V gene is TRBV20-1, the J gene TRBJ2-7; no definite D call. CDR3 length: 14 amino acids. Trimming took off 5 bases at V and 3 bases at J, with 17 bases between the two ends. Germline V lookup: CDR1 DFQATT, CDR2 SNEGSKA (reference sequence). CDR3: CSALQAGLGYEQYF. DNA of the CDR3: TGCAGTGCTCTACAAGCAGGATTGGGCTACGAGCAGTACTTC.

The chain couples TRBV7-8 to TRBJ1-4, with D maybe TRBD1 (5 bases). This CDR3 comprises 14 residues. V lost 5 bases and J 8 bases, leaving 15 bases between the germline ends. Germline CDR1 reads SGHVS; CDR2 reads FQNEAQ. CDR3 sequence reads: CASSDQGPWEKLFF. The CDR3 nucleotides read TGTGCCAGCAGCGACCAGGGCCCCTGGGAAAAACTGTTTTTT.

The table lists this clonotype with a few counts. The rearrangement joins TRBV29-1 to TRBJ1-1, with D maybe TRBD1 (5 bases). This CDR3 comprises 15 residues. Trimming stripped 6 bases from V and 3 bases from J, with 20 bases between. Germline values: CDR1 SQVTM, CDR2 ANQGSEA. CDR3 protein: CSVLGRGPGDTEAFF. The CDR3 nucleotides read TGCAGCGTCCTGGGAAGGGGTCCCGGGGACACTGAAGCTTTCTTT.

The V and J genes are TRBV20-1 and TRBJ2-3; D is ambiguous. Trimming took off 3 bases at V and 1 base at J, with 8 bases between the two ends. The CDR3 loop spans 13 amino acids. The germline CDR1 and CDR2 sequences are DFQATT and SNEGSKA (reference sequence). The CDR3 spells CSASESRTDTQYF. CDR3 nucleotides: TGCAGTGCTAGCGAGTCTCGCACAGATACGCAGTATTTT.

This clonotype is a singleton in its sample. The V and J genes are TRBV7-2 and TRBJ2-2; 7 nucleotides agree with TRBD2. Losses at the gene ends were 5 bases for V and 4 bases for J; bases not matched to a gene: 7. The CDR3 extends over 15 amino acids. CDR1 SGHTA and CDR2 FQGNSA come from the germline V gene. The CDR3 loop is CASSSLGGVTGELFF. In DNA form, the CDR3 reads TGTGCCAGCAGCAGCCTGGGGGGGGTCACCGGGGAGCTGTTTTTT.

V and J are TRBV9 and TRBJ2-5; TRBD1 is a possible D gene (6 bases). In germline, CDR1 is SGDLS, CDR2 YYNGEE. This CDR3 contains 16 residues. V was clipped by 0 bases and J by 0 bases, with 12 bases between them. The CDR3 region is CASSVGRGEYQETQYF. CDR3 nucleotide sequence: TGTGCCAGCAGCGTAGGCAGGGGCGAGTACCAAGAGACCCAGTACTTC.

The chain is built from TRBV6-2 or TRBV6-3 and TRBJ2-1; D assignment may be TRBD1 or TRBD2 (6 bases each). CDR1 MNHEY and CDR2 SVGEGT come from the germline V gene. The V end was cut by 6 bases, the J end by 6 bases, with 12 bases between. This CDR3 spans 13 amino acids. The CDR3 region is CASSKPGANEQFF. DNA for the CDR3: TGTGCCAGCAGCAAACCGGGGGCCAATGAGCAGTTCTTC.

This clonotype was observed a few times. The chain joins TRBV6-6 to TRBJ2-7, with D possibly matching TRBD1 (6 bases). Trimming took 10 bases from V and 1 from J, leaving 17 bases between them. The length of the CDR3 is 14 residues. Germline-derived CDR1 and CDR2 are MNHNY and SVGAGI (reference sequence). The CDR3 is CAIESAGASYEQYF. The CDR3 bases are TGTGCCATCGAATCGGCAGGGGCGTCCTACGAGCAGTACTTC.

V is TRBV9 and J is TRBJ2-3, with D possibly being TRBD2 (5 bases). The CDR3 is made up of 15 amino acids. Between the trimmed V and J ends, which lost 4 bases and 0 bases, there was a span of 12 bases. From germline, CDR1 is SGDLS and CDR2 YYNGEE. CDR3 sequence: CASSLGVSSTDTQYF. In nucleotides, the CDR3 is TGTGCCAGCAGCCTGGGAGTCTCTAGCACAGATACGCAGTATTTT.

The rearrangement links TRBV20-1 to TRBJ2-5, with TRBD2 matching 13 bases. Matching the DNA end better, TRBJ2-7 makes the J call doubtful. Germline V CDR1 and CDR2: DFQATT, SNEGSKA (reference sequence). The CDR3 contains 16 residues. The CDR3 loop reads CSASQGLAGPLGEQYF. Here the CDR3 DNA reads TGCAGTGCTAGCCAGGGACTAGCGGGGCCACTAGGCGAGCAGTACTTC.

The rearrangement uses TRBV7-2 and TRBJ2-5, with D perhaps being TRBD1 or TRBD2 (6 bases each). This CDR3 contains 15 residues. Trimming stripped 4 bases from V and 3 bases from J, with 15 bases between. Germline CDR1 is SGHTA and CDR2 is FQGNSA. For the CDR3, the DNA is TGTGCCAGCAGCTCGACAGGAGGGTCCAAAGAGACCCAGTACTTC. This encodes CASSSTGGSKETQYF.

This clonotype was seen many times. The rearrangement uses TRBV11-2 and TRBJ2-3; TRBD2 agrees at 8 bases. The J segment lost 1 base and the V segment lost 3 bases, leaving 12 bases of the junction unmatched. Germline V lookup: CDR1 SGHAT, CDR2 FQNNGV. The length of the CDR3 is 18 residues. The CDR3 here is CASSLEGTGTRGTDTQYF. The CDR3 DNA sequence: TGTGCCAGCAGCTTGGAGGGGACTGGGACTAGGGGCACAGATACGCAGTATTTT.

This rearrangement joins TRBV12-3 or TRBV12-4 to TRBJ2-5, with D possibly being TRBD1 (6 bases). Trimming removed 5 bases from V and 4 bases from J, with 17 bases in between. This CDR3 has 15 residues. CDR3 sequence: CASSPRDIRRETQYF. The CDR3 coding sequence is TGTGCCAGCAGTCCCCGGGACATTCGCCGAGAGACCCAGTACTTC.

The V and J genes are TRBV5-1 and TRBJ1-5; the match to TRBD1 covers 7 bases. J gave up 7 bases and V 1 base, and 8 bases lay outside the gene matches. In germline, CDR1 is SGHRS, CDR2 YFSETQ. This CDR3 spans 15 amino acids. As DNA, the CDR3 is TGCGCCAGCAGCTTGTCGGCAGGGGGAGAACAGCCCCAGCATTTT. Translating gives CASSLSAGGEQPQHF.